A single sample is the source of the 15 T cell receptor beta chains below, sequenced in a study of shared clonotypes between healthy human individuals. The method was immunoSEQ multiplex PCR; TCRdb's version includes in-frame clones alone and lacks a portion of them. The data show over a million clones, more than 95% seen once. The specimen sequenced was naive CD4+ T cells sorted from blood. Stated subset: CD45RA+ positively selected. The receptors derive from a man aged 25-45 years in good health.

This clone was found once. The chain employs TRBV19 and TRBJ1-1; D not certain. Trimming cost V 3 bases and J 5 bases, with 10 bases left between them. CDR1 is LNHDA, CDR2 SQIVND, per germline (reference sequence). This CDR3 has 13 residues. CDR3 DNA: TGTGCCAGTAGTATTTGGTCGGGTACTGAAGCTTTCTTT. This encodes CASSIWSGTEAFF.

CDR3 sequence: CSASGTNIQYF. CDR3 DNA: TGCAGTGCTAGCGGGACAAACATTCAGTACTTC. V is TRBV20-1 and J is TRBJ2-4; TRBD1 or TRBD2 may be the D gene (5 bases each). V shed 3 bases and J shed 6 bases, with 6 bases lying between them. The CDR3 runs 11 residues. Germline values: CDR1 DFQATT, CDR2 SNEGSKA (reference sequence).

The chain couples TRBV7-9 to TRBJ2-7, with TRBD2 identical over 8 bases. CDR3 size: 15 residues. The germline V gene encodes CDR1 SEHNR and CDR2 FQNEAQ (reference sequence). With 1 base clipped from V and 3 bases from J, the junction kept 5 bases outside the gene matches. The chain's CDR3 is CASSLGAGGNYEQYF. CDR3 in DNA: TGTGCCAGCAGCTTAGGCGCGGGAGGCAACTACGAGCAGTACTTC.

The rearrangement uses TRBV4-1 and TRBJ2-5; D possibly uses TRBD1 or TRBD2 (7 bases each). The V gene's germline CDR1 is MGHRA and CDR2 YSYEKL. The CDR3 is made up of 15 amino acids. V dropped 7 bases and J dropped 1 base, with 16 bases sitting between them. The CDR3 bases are TGCGCCAGCACTCAGGGGGGGATCGGCCAAGAGACCCAGTACTTC. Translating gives CASTQGGIGQETQYF.

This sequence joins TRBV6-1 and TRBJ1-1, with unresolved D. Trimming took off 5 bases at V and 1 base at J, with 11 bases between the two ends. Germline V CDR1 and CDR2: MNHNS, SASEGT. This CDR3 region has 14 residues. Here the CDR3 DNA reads TGTGCCAGCAGTCGCGGACCGACGAACACTGAAGCTTTCTTT. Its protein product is CASSRGPTNTEAFF.

This CDR3 is CASSSLAGRYEQYF. CDR3 nucleotide sequence: TGTGCCAGCAGCTCACTAGCGGGAAGATACGAGCAGTACTTC. The V gene is TRBV7-6, the J gene TRBJ2-7, with 10 positions matching TRBD2. Germline V gives CDR1 SGHVS, CDR2 FNYEAQ. CDR3 size: 14 residues. With V trimmed by 4 bases and J by 4 bases, 4 bases remained unmatched.

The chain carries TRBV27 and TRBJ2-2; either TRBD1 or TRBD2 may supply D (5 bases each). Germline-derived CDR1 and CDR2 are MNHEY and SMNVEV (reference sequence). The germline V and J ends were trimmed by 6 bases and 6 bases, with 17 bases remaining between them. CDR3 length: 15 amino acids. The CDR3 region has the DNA TGTGCCAGCAGAGTGTGGCAGGGACGGGCCGGGGAGCTGTTTTTT. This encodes CASRVWQGRAGELFF.

The CDR3 coding sequence is TGTGCCAGCAGTTCGGGACAGGGGTCTTACAGCACAGATACGCAGTATTTT. Amino acid sequence: CASSSGQGSYSTDTQYF. V is TRBV27 and J is TRBJ2-3, with 10 bases aligning to TRBD1. This CDR3 has 17 amino acids. CDR1 and CDR2 (germline): MNHEY, SMNVEV (reference sequence). V lost 4 bases to trimming and J lost 0 bases; unmatched junction nucleotides: 7.

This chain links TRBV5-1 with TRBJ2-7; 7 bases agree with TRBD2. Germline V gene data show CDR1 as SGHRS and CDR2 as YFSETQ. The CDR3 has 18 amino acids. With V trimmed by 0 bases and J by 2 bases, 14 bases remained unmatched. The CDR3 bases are TGCGCCAGCAGCTTGGAGGCGCGGATGTTGCGGGAGACCTACGAGCAGTACTTC. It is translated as CASSLEARMLRETYEQYF.

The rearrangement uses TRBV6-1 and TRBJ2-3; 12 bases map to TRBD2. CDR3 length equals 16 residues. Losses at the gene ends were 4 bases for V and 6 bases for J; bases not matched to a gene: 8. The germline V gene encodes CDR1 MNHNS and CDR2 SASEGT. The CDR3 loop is CASSATSGSPMDTQYF. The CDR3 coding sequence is TGTGCCAGCAGTGCGACTAGCGGGAGTCCCATGGATACGCAGTATTTT.

CDR3 in amino acids: CASMHRPKLGPQHF. The CDR3 DNA reads TGTGCCAGCATGCACAGGCCCAAATTAGGGCCCCAGCATTTT. This chain joins TRBV6-5 and TRBJ1-5; a possible D gene is TRBD1 (5 bases). This CDR3 spans 14 amino acids. Per germline, CDR1 MNHEY and CDR2 SVGAGI. The V gene lost 7 bases and the J gene lost 9 bases, with 19 bases spanning the gap.

In DNA, the CDR3 is TGTGCCAGCAGCTCCCGGATCGCAACTAATGAAAAACTGTTTTTT. Amino acids: CASSSRIATNEKLFF. The J gene is TRBJ1-4, the V gene TRBV7-8, with D uncertain. The CDR3 covers 15 residues. Germline-derived CDR1 and CDR2 are SGHVS and FQNEAQ. V lost 4 bases, J lost 0 bases, and 9 bases lay in between. The entire variable domain, with the rest obtained from reference TRBV7-8 and TRBJ1-4, is as follows: GAGVSQSPRYKVAKRGQDVALRCDPISGHVSLFWYQQALGQGPEFLTYFQNEAQLDKSGLPSDRFFAERPEGSVSTLKIQRTQQEDSAVYLCASSSRIATNEKLFFGSGTQLSVL.

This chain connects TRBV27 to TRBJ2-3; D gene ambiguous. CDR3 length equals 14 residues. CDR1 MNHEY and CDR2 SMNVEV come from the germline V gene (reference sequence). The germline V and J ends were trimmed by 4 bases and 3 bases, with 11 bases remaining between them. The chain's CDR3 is CASSWALSTDTQYF. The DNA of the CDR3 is TGTGCCAGCAGTTGGGCGTTGAGTACAGATACGCAGTATTTT.

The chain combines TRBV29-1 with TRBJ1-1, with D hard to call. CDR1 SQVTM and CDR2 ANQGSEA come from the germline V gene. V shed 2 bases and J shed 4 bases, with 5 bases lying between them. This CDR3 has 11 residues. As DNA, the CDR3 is TGCAGCGTTGAAATATTCACTGAAGCTTTCTTT. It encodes CSVEIFTEAFF.

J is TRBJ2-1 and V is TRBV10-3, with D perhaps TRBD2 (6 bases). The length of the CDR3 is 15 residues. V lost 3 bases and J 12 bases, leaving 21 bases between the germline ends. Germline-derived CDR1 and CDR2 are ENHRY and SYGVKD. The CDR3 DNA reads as TGTGCCATCAGTGACCCCGGAGGCGCGGGAACGGGGCAGTTCTTC. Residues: CAISDPGGAGTGQFF.